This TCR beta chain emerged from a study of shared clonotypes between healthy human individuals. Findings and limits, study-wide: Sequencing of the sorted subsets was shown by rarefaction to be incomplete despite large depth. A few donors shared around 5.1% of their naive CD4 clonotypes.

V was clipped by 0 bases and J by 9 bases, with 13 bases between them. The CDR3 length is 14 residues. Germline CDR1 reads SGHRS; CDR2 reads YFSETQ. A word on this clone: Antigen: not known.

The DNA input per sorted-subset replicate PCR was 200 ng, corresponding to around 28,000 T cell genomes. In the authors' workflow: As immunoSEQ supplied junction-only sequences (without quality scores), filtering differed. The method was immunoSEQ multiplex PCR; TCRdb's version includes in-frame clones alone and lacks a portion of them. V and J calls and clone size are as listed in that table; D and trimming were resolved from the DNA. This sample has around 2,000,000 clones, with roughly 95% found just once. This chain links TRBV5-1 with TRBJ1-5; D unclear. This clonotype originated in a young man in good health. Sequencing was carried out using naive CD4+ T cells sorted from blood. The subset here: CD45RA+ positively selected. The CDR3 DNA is TGCGCCAGCAGCTTGGGGACTGCCAGCGGGCCCCAGCATTTT. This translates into CASSLGTASGPQHF.